This TCR beta chain originates from a study of T cells in Graves' hyperthyroidism and ophthalmopathy. Overall study: Peripheral blood sampling occurred at initial diagnosis, before any treatment. Study-wide results and limits: Peripheral blood also featured most of the thyroid clonotypes expanded above 0.001.

Of note for this clonotype: Antigen specificity is unknown.

It was RNA transcripts that yielded the amplified TCR beta CDR3 regions. HTBI primers were the set used in a first-round RT-PCR of the TCR CDR3. MiXCR, applied by TCRdb to the multiplex PCR reads, yields one record per CDR3 protein. The sample gives a few hundred thousand distinct CDR3 sequences, about 15% of which show up once; 32% is in the top ten. With 6 bases removed from V and 4 bases from J, the gap between germline ends came to 19 bases. The CDR3 has 15 amino acids. CDR1 is MNHNS and CDR2 is SASEGT in the germline V gene. The sequenced material came from blood. The source is a woman aged 25 to 45 with Graves' hyperthyroidism. The V gene is TRBV6-1, the J gene TRBJ2-7; D unclear. CDR3 coding DNA: TGTGCCAGCAGCTCCTTGGGGTTTACCGGGTACGAGCAGTACTTC. It is translated as CASSSLGFTGYEQYF.